The rows below give T cell receptor beta chains drawn from one sample of a study of PD-1 blockade in classical Hodgkin lymphoma. Some clones are missing from TCRdb's copy, which holds only in-frame ones; the method was immunoSEQ multiplex PCR. The table has about 43,000 clones, around 76% seen once. This specimen was peripheral blood mononuclear cells (PBMCs), taken before the second cycle of nivolumab. These receptors came from a human donor with classical Hodgkin lymphoma. Each CDR3 is given with its conserved first and last residue. A D gene is named only where the DNA matches it firmly. Clone size is given for some rows only: seen once, a few or many times, or a class if the clone is expanded.

J gene: TRBJ2-1; clone size: .; D gene: TRBD2; V gene: TRBV7-6; CDR3 DNA: TGTGCCAGCAGCCCGGGGGGTAACATTAGGAATGAGCAGTTCTTC; CDR3 protein: CASSPGGNIRNEQFF
J gene: TRBJ1-2; clone size: .; D gene: TRBD1; V gene: TRBV9; CDR3 DNA: TGTGCCAGCAGCGTGGGACAGGGGGACTATGGCTACACCTTC; CDR3 protein: CASSVGQGDYGYTF
J gene: TRBJ2-1; clone size: .; D gene: .; V gene: TRBV7-7; CDR3 DNA: TGTGCTAGCAGCTTAGGTCTAGGGGGAGGGCGTAACTACAATGAGCAGTTCTTC; CDR3 protein: CASSLGLGGGRNYNEQFF
J gene: TRBJ2-1; clone size: once; D gene: .; V gene: TRBV6-5; CDR3 DNA: TGTGCCAGCAGTTACGGTGTCAATGAGCAGTTCTTC; CDR3 protein: CASSYGVNEQFF
J gene: TRBJ2-5; clone size: .; D gene: .; V gene: TRBV19; CDR3 DNA: TGTGCCAGTAGTATTATAACCGGGACACTAGAGACCCAGTACTTC; CDR3 protein: CASSIITGTLETQYF
J gene: TRBJ1-6; clone size: .; D gene: .; V gene: TRBV4-3; CDR3 DNA: TGCGCCAGCAGCCAAGCGGGGGGTACTGGGTCACCCCTCCACTTT; CDR3 protein: CASSQAGGTGSPLHF
J gene: TRBJ2-7; clone size: few; D gene: .; V gene: TRBV5-4; CDR3 DNA: TGTGCCAGCAGCTTGGTAGACCACGAGCAGTACTTC; CDR3 protein: CASSLVDHEQYF
J gene: TRBJ2-7; clone size: .; D gene: TRBD1; V gene: TRBV7-2; CDR3 DNA: TGTGCCAGCAGCCGGGACAGGTGGAGCGAGCAGTACTTC; CDR3 protein: CASSRDRWSEQYF
J gene: TRBJ1-2; clone size: .; D gene: TRBD1; V gene: TRBV18; CDR3 DNA: TGTGCCAGCTCTCCCCCCGGACAGGGCCCTAATGGCTACACCTTC; CDR3 protein: CASSPPGQGPNGYTF
J gene: TRBJ1-1; clone size: .; D gene: .; V gene: TRBV2; CDR3 DNA: TGTGCCAGCAGTAGAGCCGGGAGTATGAACACTGAAGCTTTCTTT; CDR3 protein: CASSRAGSMNTEAFF
J gene: TRBJ2-1; clone size: .; D gene: TRBD1; V gene: TRBV6-6; CDR3 DNA: TGTGCCAGCAGACTCTCCGGGACAGGATCCGATGAGCAGTTCTTC; CDR3 protein: CASRLSGTGSDEQFF
J gene: TRBJ1-4; clone size: .; D gene: .; V gene: TRBV28; CDR3 DNA: TGTGCCAGCAGTCAAAGGACACATAAAGGTGAAAAACTGTTTTTT; CDR3 protein: CASSQRTHKGEKLFF
J gene: TRBJ1-1; clone size: few; D gene: .; V gene: TRBV7-8; CDR3 DNA: TGTGCCAGCAGCTTATCATCCGGGGTGAACACTGAAGCTTTCTTT; CDR3 protein: CASSLSSGVNTEAFF
J gene: TRBJ2-7; clone size: .; D gene: .; V gene: TRBV28; CDR3 DNA: TGTGCCAGCAGCTTGGGACCTTCATACGAGCAGTACTTC; CDR3 protein: CASSLGPSYEQYF
J gene: TRBJ2-7; clone size: .; D gene: TRBD2; V gene: TRBV5-1; CDR3 DNA: TGCGCCAGCAGCGAAAGGACTAGCAGCTACGAGCAGTACTTC; CDR3 protein: CASSERTSSYEQYF
J gene: TRBJ2-5; clone size: .; D gene: .; V gene: TRBV9; CDR3 DNA: TGTGCCAGCAGCGTAGCATCAGGAGGAGGGGTAGAGACCCAGTACTTC; CDR3 protein: CASSVASGGGVETQYF
J gene: TRBJ1-1; clone size: .; D gene: .; V gene: TRBV7-3; CDR3 DNA: TGTGCCAGCAGCTCCCCGAGGATGGGGACTGAAGCTTTCTTT; CDR3 protein: CASSSPRMGTEAFF
J gene: TRBJ1-2; clone size: .; D gene: .; V gene: TRBV28; CDR3 DNA: TGTGCCAGCAGTTTCGGGCGGAACTATGGCTACACCTTC; CDR3 protein: CASSFGRNYGYTF
J gene: TRBJ2-1; clone size: .; D gene: TRBD2; V gene: TRBV15; CDR3 DNA: TGTGCCACCAGCAGCACTAGCGGGAGGGGGATTGAGCAGTTCTTC; CDR3 protein: CATSSTSGRGIEQFF
J gene: TRBJ2-1; clone size: .; D gene: TRBD2; V gene: TRBV25-1; CDR3 DNA: TGTGCCAGCAGCCTAGCGGGCTCCTACAATGAGCAGTTCTTC; CDR3 protein: CASSLAGSYNEQFF
J gene: TRBJ2-3; clone size: .; D gene: .; V gene: TRBV15; CDR3 DNA: TGTGCCACCAGCAGAGTCCGGAGCACAGATACGCAGTATTTT; CDR3 protein: CATSRVRSTDTQYF
J gene: TRBJ1-2; clone size: .; D gene: .; V gene: TRBV27; CDR3 DNA: TGTGCCAGCAGTTTTCGGGGGCCGGATGGCTACACCTTC; CDR3 protein: CASSFRGPDGYTF
J gene: TRBJ2-5; clone size: .; D gene: .; V gene: TRBV28; CDR3 DNA: TGTGCCAGCAGTTTCGGGCGGAGAGAGACCCAGTACTTC; CDR3 protein: CASSFGRRETQYF
J gene: TRBJ2-7; clone size: .; D gene: .; V gene: TRBV7-2; CDR3 DNA: TGTGCCAGCAGCTGGGGACAAACCTCCTACGAGCAGTACTTC; CDR3 protein: CASSWGQTSYEQYF
J gene: TRBJ2-2; clone size: .; D gene: .; V gene: TRBV5-1; CDR3 DNA: TGCGCCAGCAGCTTGGCGTCCACCGGGGAGCTGTTTTTT; CDR3 protein: CASSLASTGELFF
J gene: TRBJ2-2; clone size: .; D gene: .; V gene: TRBV2; CDR3 DNA: TGTGCCAGCCGGGGCACCCCACTTCATTTT; CDR3 protein: CASRGTPLHF
J gene: TRBJ2-7; clone size: .; D gene: .; V gene: TRBV6-5; CDR3 DNA: TGTGCCAGCAGCCAACAGTCCCCCGGCGAATACGAGCAGTACTTC; CDR3 protein: CASSQQSPGEYEQYF
J gene: TRBJ1-2; clone size: .; D gene: .; V gene: TRBV29-1; CDR3 DNA: TGCAGCCTTAACCTTGGACACCTTCTCTGGGGGGGCTACACCTTC; CDR3 protein: CSLNLGHLLWGGYTF
J gene: TRBJ2-6; clone size: .; D gene: .; V gene: TRBV5-1; CDR3 DNA: TGCGCCAGCAGCTTAACGTCGGTCGCGGGGGCCAACGTCCTGACTTTC; CDR3 protein: CASSLTSVAGANVLTF
J gene: TRBJ2-5; clone size: .; D gene: TRBD2; V gene: TRBV25-1; CDR3 DNA: TGTGCCAGCAGTGTCAGGGCGGAAACACTAGCGGGAGTGGAGACCCAGTACTTC; CDR3 protein: CASSVRAETLAGVETQYF
J gene: TRBJ2-7; clone size: .; D gene: TRBD1; V gene: TRBV19; CDR3 DNA: TGTGCCACCGGACAGGACTACGAGCAGTACTTC; CDR3 protein: CATGQDYEQYF
J gene: TRBJ2-1; clone size: once; D gene: .; V gene: TRBV19; CDR3 DNA: TGTGCCAGTAGGGGGCCTGGAAGGCCACTCAATGAGCAGTTCTTC; CDR3 protein: CASRGPGRPLNEQFF
J gene: TRBJ2-1; clone size: .; D gene: TRBD2; V gene: TRBV5-1; CDR3 DNA: TGCGCCAGCAGCTTGGTTGGTAGCGGGACGCACAATGAGCAGTTCTTC; CDR3 protein: CASSLVGSGTHNEQFF
J gene: TRBJ1-1; clone size: once; D gene: .; V gene: TRBV21-1; CDR3 DNA: TGTGCCAGCAGCACCGGAGGGAGGGGGCCATCCATTCGAGCTTTCTTT; CDR3 protein: CASSTGGRGPSIRAFF
J gene: TRBJ2-2; clone size: .; D gene: .; V gene: TRBV19; CDR3 DNA: TGTGCCAGTAGTATTAACCCGACAGCCCCTTCCGAGGAGCTGTTTTTT; CDR3 protein: CASSINPTAPSEELFF
J gene: TRBJ1-5; clone size: .; D gene: .; V gene: TRBV6-5; CDR3 DNA: TGTGCCAGCAGTTACTTTGGGGGACGTTCCCAGCCCCAGCATTTT; CDR3 protein: CASSYFGGRSQPQHF
J gene: TRBJ2-5; clone size: .; D gene: .; V gene: TRBV30; CDR3 DNA: TGTGCCCTTGCAGGGCCACAAGAGACCCAGTACTTC; CDR3 protein: CALAGPQETQYF
J gene: TRBJ2-4; clone size: .; D gene: .; V gene: TRBV7-2; CDR3 DNA: TGTGCCAGCAGCTTAGAAGCCCATGGGCTAGCCAAAAACATTCAGTACTTC; CDR3 protein: CASSLEAHGLAKNIQYF
J gene: TRBJ2-7; clone size: once; D gene: TRBD2; V gene: TRBV5-1; CDR3 DNA: TGCGCCAGCAGTCAGTCTTCTAGCGGTTACTCCTACGAGCAGTACTTC; CDR3 protein: CASSQSSSGYSYEQYF
J gene: TRBJ2-7; clone size: few; D gene: TRBD1; V gene: TRBV9; CDR3 DNA: TGTGCCAGCGGAAGGACAGGGAACAACTACGAGCAGTACTTC; CDR3 protein: CASGRTGNNYEQYF
J gene: TRBJ1-2; clone size: .; D gene: .; V gene: TRBV2; CDR3 DNA: TGTGCCAGCAGTGCCCGGACAACTAACTATGGCTACACCTTC; CDR3 protein: CASSARTTNYGYTF
J gene: TRBJ1-3; clone size: .; D gene: .; V gene: TRBV5-5; CDR3 DNA: TGTGCCAGCAGCTTGGGTCCCGGACGAAACACCATATATTTT; CDR3 protein: CASSLGPGRNTIYF
J gene: TRBJ2-7; clone size: medium-sized; D gene: .; V gene: TRBV7-2; CDR3 DNA: TGTGCCAGCAGCTTAGGGGGTCCAGGCGAGCAGTACTTC; CDR3 protein: CASSLGGPGEQYF
J gene: TRBJ1-2; clone size: .; D gene: .; V gene: TRBV9; CDR3 DNA: TGTGCCAGCAGCGAAAGTAACTATGGCTACACCTTC; CDR3 protein: CASSESNYGYTF
J gene: TRBJ2-7; clone size: .; D gene: TRBD1; V gene: TRBV4-3; CDR3 DNA: TGCGCCAGCAGCCAAGGGACAGGGGGCCCCTACGAGCAGTACTTC; CDR3 protein: CASSQGTGGPYEQYF
J gene: TRBJ1-1; clone size: few; D gene: .; V gene: TRBV6-5; CDR3 DNA: TGTGCCAGCAGTCGGGGGCCCTACACTGAAGCTTTCTTT; CDR3 protein: CASSRGPYTEAFF
J gene: TRBJ1-1; clone size: .; D gene: .; V gene: TRBV9; CDR3 DNA: TGTGCCAGCAGCGTAGGCTTGACTGAAGCTTTCTTT; CDR3 protein: CASSVGLTEAFF
J gene: TRBJ2-7; clone size: .; D gene: .; V gene: TRBV19; CDR3 DNA: TGTGCCAGTAGTACCGGATTGGGCTGGGAGCAGTACTTC; CDR3 protein: CASSTGLGWEQYF
J gene: TRBJ2-6; clone size: .; D gene: TRBD2; V gene: TRBV6-4; CDR3 DNA: TGTGCCAGCAGTGTGGGGGGGACTGGGGCCAACGTCCTGACTTTC; CDR3 protein: CASSVGGTGANVLTF
J gene: TRBJ2-7; clone size: once; D gene: .; V gene: TRBV4-1; CDR3 DNA: TGCGCCAGCAGCCAAGATCCAGGCTCCTACGAGCAGTACTTC; CDR3 protein: CASSQDPGSYEQYF
J gene: TRBJ2-1; clone size: .; D gene: .; V gene: TRBV29-1; CDR3 DNA: TGCAGCGTGGAAGCCACGGAGTTAAATGAGCAGTTCTTC; CDR3 protein: CSVEATELNEQFF
J gene: TRBJ2-3; clone size: .; D gene: .; V gene: TRBV7-2; CDR3 DNA: TGTGCCAGCAGCTTAGAAGTCAAACGCACAGATACGCAGTATTTT; CDR3 protein: CASSLEVKRTDTQYF
J gene: TRBJ1-3; clone size: medium-sized; D gene: TRBD1; V gene: TRBV9; CDR3 DNA: TGTGCCAGCAGCGTAGGACAGGGCGGGAACACCATATATTTT; CDR3 protein: CASSVGQGGNTIYF